The clone carrying this T cell receptor beta chain occurred a few times. The antigen is undetermined. TCRdb redid the calling of the RT-PCR reads with MiXCR, one entry per CDR3 protein. This sample carries 800,000 or so distinct CDR3 sequences, about 20% of them seen once, and the ten largest clones take roughly a tenth. The data belong to a study of response to subunit inactivated influenza vaccine. Overall study findings and caveats: Each seasonal influenza vaccination, the authors suggested, recruits few new T cells.

The receptor's source is a man in his forties or fifties who received an inactivated influenza vaccine. The input for sequencing was PBMCs from blood, taken 5 days after vaccination.

Here the CDR3 DNA reads TGTGCCAGCAGCTTACAGCAGGTGGGGTACGAGCAGTACTTC. Amino acid sequence: CASSLQQVGYEQYF. The V call is TRBV7-2, the J call TRBJ2-7; D gene unclear. The ends were cut back, 2 bases at V and 4 bases at J, with 12 bases in the middle. CDR1 SGHTA and CDR2 FQGNSA come from the germline V gene. CDR3 length equals 14 residues.